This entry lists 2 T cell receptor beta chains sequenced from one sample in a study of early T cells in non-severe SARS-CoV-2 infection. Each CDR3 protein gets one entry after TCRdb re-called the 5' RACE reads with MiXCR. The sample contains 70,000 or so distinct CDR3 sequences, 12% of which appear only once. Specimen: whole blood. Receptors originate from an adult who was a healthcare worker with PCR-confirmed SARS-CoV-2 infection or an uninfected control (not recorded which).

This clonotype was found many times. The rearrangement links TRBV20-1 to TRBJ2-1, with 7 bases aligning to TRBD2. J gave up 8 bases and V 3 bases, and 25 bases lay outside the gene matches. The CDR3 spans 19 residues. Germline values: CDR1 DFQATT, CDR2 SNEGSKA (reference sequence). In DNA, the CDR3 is TGCAGTGCTAGGGTAGCCCCAGGGTTTGATGCTAGCGGATTGGATGAGCAGTTCTTC. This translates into CSARVAPGFDASGLDEQFF.

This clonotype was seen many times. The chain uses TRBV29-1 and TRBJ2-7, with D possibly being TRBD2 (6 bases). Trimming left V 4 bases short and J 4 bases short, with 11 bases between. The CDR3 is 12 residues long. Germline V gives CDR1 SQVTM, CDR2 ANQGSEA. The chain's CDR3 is CSVGISGYEQYF. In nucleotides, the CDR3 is TGCAGCGTTGGGATTAGCGGATACGAGCAGTACTTC.